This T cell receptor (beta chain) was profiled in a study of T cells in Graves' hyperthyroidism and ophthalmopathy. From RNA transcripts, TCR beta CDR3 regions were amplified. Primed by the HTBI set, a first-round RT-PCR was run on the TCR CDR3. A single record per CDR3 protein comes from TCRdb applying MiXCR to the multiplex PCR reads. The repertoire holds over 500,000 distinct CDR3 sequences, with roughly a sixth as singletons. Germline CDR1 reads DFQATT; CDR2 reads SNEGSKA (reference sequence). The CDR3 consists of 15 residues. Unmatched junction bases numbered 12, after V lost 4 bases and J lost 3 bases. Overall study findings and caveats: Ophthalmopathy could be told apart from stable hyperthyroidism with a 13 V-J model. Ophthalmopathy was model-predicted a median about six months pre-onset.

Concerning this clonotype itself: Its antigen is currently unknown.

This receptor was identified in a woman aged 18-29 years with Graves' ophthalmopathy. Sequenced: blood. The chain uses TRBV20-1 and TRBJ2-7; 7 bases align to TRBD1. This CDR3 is CSANPRQGHLYEQYF. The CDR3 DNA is TGCAGTGCTAACCCCCGACAGGGCCACCTCTACGAGCAGTACTTC.